The clone carrying this TCR beta chain was detected a few times. These data belong to a study of blood T cell repertoires in COVID-19. Background on the study: Italy, Spain and the United States were the sources of the convalescent and acute COVID-19 samples. PBMCs, B-cell-depleted T cells, or T cells were the source of the cDNA or gDNA that made up the material.

Study processing details: Quantification of nucleated cells was approximated via reference gene primer amplification. Sequencing was performed with immunoSEQ multiplex PCR; in TCRdb, only in-frame clones are kept and a portion is missing. Clone size and V and J calls were adopted from that table, with D and trimming inferred from the DNA. The sample includes some 150,000 clones, 70% to 85% of them seen just once. CDR3 length: 17 amino acids. V dropped 2 bases and J dropped 4; count of bases not matched to a gene: 5. Germline CDR1 SGHVS, CDR2 FQNEAQ. The V gene is TRBV7-8, the J gene TRBJ1-6; 10 nucleotides agree with TRBD1. The source of this sequence is an older woman with acute or convalescent COVID-19. Input material: peripheral blood. In DNA form, the CDR3 reads TGTGCCAGCAGCTTACAGACAGGGGGCGCTTATAATTCACCCCTCCACTTT. Protein sequence: CASSLQTGGAYNSPLHF.